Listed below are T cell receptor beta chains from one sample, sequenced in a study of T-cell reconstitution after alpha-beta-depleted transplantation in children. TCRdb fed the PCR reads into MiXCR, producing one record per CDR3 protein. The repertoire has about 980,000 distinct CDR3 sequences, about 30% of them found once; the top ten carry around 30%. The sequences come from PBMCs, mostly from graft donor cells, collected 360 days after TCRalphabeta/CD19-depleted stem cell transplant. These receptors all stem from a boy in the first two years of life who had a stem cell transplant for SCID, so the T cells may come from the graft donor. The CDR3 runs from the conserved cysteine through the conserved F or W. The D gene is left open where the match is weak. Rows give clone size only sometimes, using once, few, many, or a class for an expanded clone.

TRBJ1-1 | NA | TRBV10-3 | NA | TGTGCCATCAGTGAGTCTCGGATGAACACTGAAGCTTTCTTT | CAISESRMNTEAFF
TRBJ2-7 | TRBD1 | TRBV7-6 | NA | TGTGCCAGCAGCTCCCGACCAGACAGGGGGTCTTACGAGCAGTACTTC | CASSSRPDRGSYEQYF
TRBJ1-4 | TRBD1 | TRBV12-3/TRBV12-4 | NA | TGTGCCAGCAGTTTAGGGGACAGGGCTAATGAAAAACTGTTTTTT | CASSLGDRANEKLFF
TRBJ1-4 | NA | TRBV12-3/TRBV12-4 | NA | TGTGCCAGCAGCCCCTTCCCCGGGTCTCTTGCAACTAATGAAAAACTGTTTTTT | CASSPFPGSLATNEKLFF
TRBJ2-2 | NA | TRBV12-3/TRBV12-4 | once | TGTGCCAGCAGTCTCGGGACACTTTACACCGGGGAGCTGTTTTTT | CASSLGTLYTGELFF
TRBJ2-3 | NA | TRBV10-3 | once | TGTGCCATCAGTGCGAACCACAATACGCAGTATTTT | CAISANHNTQYF
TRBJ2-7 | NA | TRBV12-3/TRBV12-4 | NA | TGTGCCAGCAGTTTTTGGATTTCCTACGAGCAGTACTTC | CASSFWISYEQYF
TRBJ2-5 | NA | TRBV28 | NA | TGTGCCAGCAGATCCCCGGGACTCCAAAAAGAGACCCAGTACTTC | CASRSPGLQKETQYF
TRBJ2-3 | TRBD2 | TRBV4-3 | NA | TGCGCCAGCAGCGGCGGACTAGTGTCGGATACGCAGTATTTT | CASSGGLVSDTQYF
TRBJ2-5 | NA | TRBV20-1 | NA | TGCAGTGCCGCGACAGGGACTAAGGAGACCCAGTACTTC | CSAATGTKETQYF
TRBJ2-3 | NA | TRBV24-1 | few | TGTGCCACCAGCAGTGCTAGCACAGATACGCAGTATTTT | CATSSASTDTQYF
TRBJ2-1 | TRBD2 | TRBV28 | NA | TGTGCCAGCAACCCGACTAGCGGGGGCCCGAGCTCCTACAATGAGCAGTTCTTC | CASNPTSGGPSSYNEQFF
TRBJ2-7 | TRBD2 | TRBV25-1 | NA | TGTGCCAGCAGTGAATCTCTCGGAGCGGGGGGCTACGAGCAGTACTTC | CASSESLGAGGYEQYF
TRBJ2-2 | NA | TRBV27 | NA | TGTGCCAGCAGAGGCCTTAGGGGCACCGGGGAGCTGTTTTTT | CASRGLRGTGELFF
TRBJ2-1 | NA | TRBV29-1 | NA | TGCAGCGTTGAAGTTTACTGGTCTCCGGAGATGAAGTTCTTC | CSVEVYWSPEMKFF
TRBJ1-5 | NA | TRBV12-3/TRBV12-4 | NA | TGTGCCAGCAGTTTAGCGGGGTTGAGCAGCAATCAGCCCCAGCATTTT | CASSLAGLSSNQPQHF
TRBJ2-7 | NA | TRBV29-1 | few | TGCAGCGTTGAGGACCGGTACGAGCAGTACTTC | CSVEDRYEQYF
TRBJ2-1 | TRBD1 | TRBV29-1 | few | TGCAGCGCCGGGGACAGGGTTGAAATCTTC | CSAGDRVEIF
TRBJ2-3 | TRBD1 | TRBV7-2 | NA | TGTGCCAGCAGCGCGAGCAGGGGGCGAGTAACAGATACGCAGTATTTT | CASSASRGRVTDTQYF
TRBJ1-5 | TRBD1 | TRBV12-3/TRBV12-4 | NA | TGTGCCAGCAGTTTAGGACAGGGGCCGCAGCCCCAGCATTTT | CASSLGQGPQPQHF
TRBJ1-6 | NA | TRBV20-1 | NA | TGCAGTGCTAGATTCCAGAGCTCCTATAATTCACCCCTCCACTTT | CSARFQSSYNSPLHF
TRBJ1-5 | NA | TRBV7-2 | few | TGTGCCAGCAGCCAGAGCAGGGAGTTGCCCCAGCATTTT | CASSQSRELPQHF
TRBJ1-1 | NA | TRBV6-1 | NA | TGTGCCAGCAGTGATAAGCCCCTTGAATTCTCTGAAGCTTTCTTT | CASSDKPLEFSEAFF
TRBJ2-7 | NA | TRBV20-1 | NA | TGCAGTGCTAGAGTAGTTTGGGAGCAGTACTTC | CSARVVWEQYF
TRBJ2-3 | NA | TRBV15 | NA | TGTGCCACCAGCAGAGTGCGCGGATACACAGATACGCAGTATTTT | CATSRVRGYTDTQYF
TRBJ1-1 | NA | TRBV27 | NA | TGTGCCAGCAGTTTGGTCGACAGTCCGAACACTGAAGCTTTCTTT | CASSLVDSPNTEAFF
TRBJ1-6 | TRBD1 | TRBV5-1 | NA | TGCGCCAGCAGCCAATGGGACAGGGTCGACTCACCCCTCCACTTT | CASSQWDRVDSPLHF
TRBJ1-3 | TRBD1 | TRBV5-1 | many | TGCGCCAGCAGCTTCGTCGGGACAGGGGGAGGAAACACCATATATTTT | CASSFVGTGGGNTIYF
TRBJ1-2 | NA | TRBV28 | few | TGTGCCAGCAGTGGAAACCTACAGGGCGGACAAGCTAACTATGGCTACACCTTC | CASSGNLQGGQANYGYTF
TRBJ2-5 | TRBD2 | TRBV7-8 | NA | TGTGCCAGCAGCTTACGAGCGGGGGGGCAGAAGACCCAGTACTTC | CASSLRAGGQKTQYF
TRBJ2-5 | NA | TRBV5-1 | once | TGCGCCAGCAGAAGGCTGGAAGAGACCCAGTACTTC | CASRRLEETQYF
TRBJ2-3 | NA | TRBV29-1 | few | TGCAGCACCCCGGGACCTCTGAACTCAGATACGCAGTATTTT | CSTPGPLNSDTQYF
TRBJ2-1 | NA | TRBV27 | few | TGTGCCAGCAGTGGTATAGCGTTTAGCTCCTACAATGAGCAGTTCTTC | CASSGIAFSSYNEQFF
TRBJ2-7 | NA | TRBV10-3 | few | TGTGCCATCAGGGGGTGGGATGCCTACGAGCAGTACTTC | CAIRGWDAYEQYF
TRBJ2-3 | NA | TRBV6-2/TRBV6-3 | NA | TGTGCCAGCAGTTACTTTGGACCCGGATATACGCAGTATTTT | CASSYFGPGYTQYF
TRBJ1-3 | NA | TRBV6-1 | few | TGTGCCAGCAGGAAGGCCCCCGGCATACCGAGCTCTGGAAACACCATATATTTT | CASRKAPGIPSSGNTIYF
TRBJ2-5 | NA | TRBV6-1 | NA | TGTGCCACCCTCGTCGGGCTTTGGGAGACCCAGTACTTC | CATLVGLWETQYF
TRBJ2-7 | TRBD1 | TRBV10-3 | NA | TGTGCCATCAAAGGACAGGGAGAGGACGAGCAGTACTTC | CAIKGQGEDEQYF
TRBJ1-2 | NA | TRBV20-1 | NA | TGCAGTGCTAGAGACCCCGGAACCTTTTCCTATGGCTACACCTTC | CSARDPGTFSYGYTF
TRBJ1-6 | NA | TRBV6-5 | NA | TGTGCCAGCAGTTACTATCAGGGACCCCTCCACTTT | CASSYYQGPLHF
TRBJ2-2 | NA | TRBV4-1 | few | TGCGCCAGCAGCCAACGACACACCGGGGAGCTGTTTTTT | CASSQRHTGELFF
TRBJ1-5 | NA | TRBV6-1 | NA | TGTGCCAGCAGCCCCTATCTTGTCAATCAGCCCCAGCATTTT | CASSPYLVNQPQHF
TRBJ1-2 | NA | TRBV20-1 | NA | TGCAGTGCTAGAGAGCGTCGGGGGGCGAACTATGGTTACACCTTC | CSARERRGANYGYTF
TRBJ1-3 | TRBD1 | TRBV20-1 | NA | TGCAGTGCTAGAGATTACTGGGACAGCTCTGGAAACACCATATATTTT | CSARDYWDSSGNTIYF
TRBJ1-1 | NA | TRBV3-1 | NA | TGTGCCAGCAGCCAAGAGGCAGGGAGGAACACTGAAGCTTTCTTT | CASSQEAGRNTEAFF
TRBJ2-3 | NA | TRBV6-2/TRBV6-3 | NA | TGTGCCAGCGGGGCCGGACGCACAGATACGCAGTATTTT | CASGAGRTDTQYF
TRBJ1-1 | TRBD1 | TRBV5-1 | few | TGCGCCAGCAGCAATACCGGGACAGTTACGACTGAAGCTTTCTTT | CASSNTGTVTTEAFF
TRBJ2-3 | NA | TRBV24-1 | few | TGTGCCACCAGTGACCCGCCCGGTGGTCCGAAGAGCACAGATACGCAGTATTTT | CATSDPPGGPKSTDTQYF
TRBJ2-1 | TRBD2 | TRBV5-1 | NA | TGCGCCAGCAGCAAAACCGGGGGGGTCTATGAGCAGTTCTTC | CASSKTGGVYEQFF
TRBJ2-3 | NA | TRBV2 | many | TGTGCCAGCAGCCAGGAGGGGGACAGTAGTTTGTTCACAGATACGCAGTATTTT | CASSQEGDSSLFTDTQYF
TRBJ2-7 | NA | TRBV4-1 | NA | TGCGCCAGCAGCCAATTAAGCTCCTACGAGCAGTACTTC | CASSQLSSYEQYF
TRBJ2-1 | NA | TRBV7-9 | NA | TGTGCCAGCAGCTTACGTATGGTAGCCTACTCCAATGAGCAGTTCTTC | CASSLRMVAYSNEQFF
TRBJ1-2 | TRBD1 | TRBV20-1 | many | TGCAGTGCTAGAGGCCGGGACAGGGGAGGCTACACCTTC | CSARGRDRGGYTF
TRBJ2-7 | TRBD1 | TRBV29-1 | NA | TGCAGCGCCTCCCGGGACAGGCGGGGCTACGAGCAGTACTTC | CSASRDRRGYEQYF
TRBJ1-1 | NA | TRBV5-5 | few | TGTGCCAGCAGCTCAGTGGGCCTAGGAGGCACTGAAGCTTTCTTT | CASSSVGLGGTEAFF